Listed here is a single TCR beta chain. Germline loops: CDR1 SGHTA, CDR2 FQGNSA. Losses at the gene ends were 3 bases for V and 4 bases for J; bases not matched to a gene: 7. The CDR3 spans 15 residues. Method: immunoSEQ multiplex PCR; TCRdb's copy keeps in-frame clones and lacks some. In the table there are about 36,000 clones, 69% of which are singletons. This record belongs to a study of PD-1 blockade in classical Hodgkin lymphoma. Looking at the study overall: Nivolumab dosing for patients was 3 mg/kg, administered intravenously every 2 weeks.

The patients all showed relapse after autologous stem cell transplantation, while their brentuximab vedotin exposure varied. The starting material was peripheral blood mononuclear cells (PBMCs), obtained before the second cycle of nivolumab. This rearrangement joins TRBV7-2 to TRBJ1-2; TRBD1 aligns across 8 bases. The source of this sequence is a human donor with classical Hodgkin lymphoma. The CDR3 region is CASSFVQGEGYGYTF. In nucleotides, the CDR3 is TGTGCCAGCAGCTTTGTACAGGGGGAAGGCTATGGCTACACCTTC.